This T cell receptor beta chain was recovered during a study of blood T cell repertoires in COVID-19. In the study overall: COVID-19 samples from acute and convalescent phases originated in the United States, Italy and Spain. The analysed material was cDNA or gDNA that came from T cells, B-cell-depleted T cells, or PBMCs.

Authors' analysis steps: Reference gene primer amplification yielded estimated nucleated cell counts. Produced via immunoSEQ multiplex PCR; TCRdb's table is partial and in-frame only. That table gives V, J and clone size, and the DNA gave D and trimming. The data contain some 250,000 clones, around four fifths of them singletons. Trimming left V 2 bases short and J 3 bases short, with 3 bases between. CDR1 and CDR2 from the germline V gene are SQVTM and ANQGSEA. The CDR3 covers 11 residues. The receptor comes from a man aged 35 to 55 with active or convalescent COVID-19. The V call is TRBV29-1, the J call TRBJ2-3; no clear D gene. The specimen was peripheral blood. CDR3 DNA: TGCAGCGTTGAATCTACAGATACGCAGTATTTT. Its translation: CSVESTDTQYF.